One and the same sample provided the 5 T cell receptor beta chains below, sequenced in a study of PD-L1 blockade in urothelial cancer. Assay used: immunoSEQ multiplex PCR; TCRdb lists only in-frame clones, some missing. Of 28,000 or so clones in the sample, roughly 90% were seen once. The material sequenced was PBMCs, taken around atezolizumab (anti-PD-L1) treatment. The receptors come from a man in his sixties with urothelial cancer.

The CDR3, as DNA: TGTGCCAGCAGCCCGCGAGGACTAGTAGGAGAGACCCAGTACTTC. It translates to CASSPRGLVGETQYF. The rearrangement joins TRBV11-2 to TRBJ2-5, with 7 positions matching TRBD2. V was clipped by 5 bases and J by 4 bases; unmatched bases: 10. In germline, CDR1 is SGHAT, CDR2 FQNNGV. There are 15 residues in the CDR3.

The V gene is TRBV6-5, the J gene TRBJ1-1; 10 positions match TRBD1. Germline trimming cut 8 bases from V and 4 bases from J; bases unmatched to any gene: 1. This CDR3 spans 12 amino acids. CDR1 is MNHEY, CDR2 SVGAGI, per germline. The CDR3 reads CASGTGVTEAFF. The CDR3 DNA sequence: TGTGCCAGCGGGACAGGGGTCACTGAAGCTTTCTTT.

This chain uses TRBV5-1 with TRBJ2-7, with 10 bases fitting TRBD1. CDR1 SGHRS and CDR2 YFSETQ come from the germline V gene. V lost 4 bases, J lost 2 bases, and 6 bases stayed unmatched. The CDR3 runs 15 residues. For the CDR3, the DNA is TGCGCCAGCAGCCCGGACGGACAGGGGGCCTACGAGCAGTACTTC. This codes for CASSPDGQGAYEQYF.

The V gene is TRBV6-5, the J gene TRBJ2-7; D unclear. Per germline, CDR1 MNHEY and CDR2 SVGAGI. The CDR3 totals 16 residues. V lost 0 bases and J 2 bases, leaving 14 bases between the germline ends. In nucleotides, the CDR3 is TGTGCCAGCAGTTACTCGTTGGGCTTACGAACCTACGAGCAGTACTTC. Translated, it gives CASSYSLGLRTYEQYF.

This rearrangement joins TRBV18 to TRBJ2-6, with 7 bases identical to TRBD1. V shed 6 bases and J 1 base; nucleotides not matched to a gene: 12. The CDR3 sequence is 18 residues long. Germline V gene lookup returns CDR1 KGHSH and CDR2 LQKENI. CDR3 in DNA: TGTGCCAGCTCCCCATCCGGGACAGCCGGTTCTGGGGCCAACGTCCTGACTTTC. Its translation is CASSPSGTAGSGANVLTF.